The 9 T cell receptor beta chains below all came from one sample that was sequenced in a study of blood T cell repertoires in COVID-19. Here immunoSEQ multiplex PCR was the method, and the copy in TCRdb shows in-frame clones only, minus some. The repertoire holds 80,000 to 100,000 clones, with around 88% as singletons. The sample taken for sequencing was peripheral blood. These receptors were obtained from a man in his fifties or sixties with COVID-19, enrolled during active disease.

This clone has only a few counts. This chain links TRBV27 with TRBJ2-2; tentative D call: TRBD1 (6 bases). The CDR3 covers 15 residues. The V end lost 2 bases, the J end lost 9 bases, and 16 bases lay between the germline ends. Germline V gene lookup returns CDR1 MNHEY and CDR2 SMNVEV (reference sequence). The CDR3 nucleotides read TGTGCCAGCAGTTTAGGGGACAATACCTACCGGGAGCTGTTTTTT. Its protein product is CASSLGDNTYRELFF.

This chain connects TRBV6-5 to TRBJ2-2; D call uncertain. Between the trimmed V and J ends, which lost 7 bases and 1 base, there was a span of 13 bases. The CDR3 runs 15 residues. Germline V CDR1 and CDR2: MNHEY, SVGAGI. CDR3 sequence reads: CASTPETLNTGELFF. DNA for the CDR3: TGTGCCAGCACCCCCGAGACTCTGAACACCGGGGAGCTGTTTTTT.

V usage is TRBV27 and J usage is TRBJ2-6, with 7 bases that match TRBD1. The germline CDR1 and CDR2 sequences are MNHEY and SMNVEV (reference sequence). The V gene end was trimmed by 5 bases and the J gene end by 3 bases; junction bases not matched to a gene: 4. CDR3 length: 15 amino acids. The CDR3 protein is CASSPQGVGANVLTF. The CDR3 coding sequence is TGTGCCAGCAGTCCCCAGGGGGTTGGGGCCAACGTCCTGACTTTC.

The chain uses TRBV15 and TRBJ1-5; 7 bases match TRBD1. Germline CDR1 is LNHNV and CDR2 is YYDKDF (reference sequence). The ends lost 2 bases at V and 5 bases at J; junction bases unmatched: 6. The CDR3 is made up of 15 amino acids. CDR3 nucleotide sequence: TGTGCCACCAGCAGAAGACAGGGAACCCATCAGCCCCAGCATTTT. Amino acids: CATSRRQGTHQPQHF.

Only a few counts were recorded for this clone. V gene TRBV9 combines with J gene TRBJ2-2; the D gene is possibly TRBD1 (6 bases). The germline V gene has CDR1 SGDLS and CDR2 YYNGEE. Trimming stripped 2 bases from V and 6 bases from J, with 14 bases between. This CDR3 is built from 15 residues. The DNA of the CDR3 is TGTGCCAGCAGCGTGTGGGGGCTGGTTCCCGGGGAGCTGTTTTTT. Protein: CASSVWGLVPGELFF.

The chain couples TRBV19 to TRBJ2-7; 9 positions match TRBD1. The length of the CDR3 is 14 residues. From germline, CDR1 is LNHDA and CDR2 SQIVND (reference sequence). With 5 bases clipped from V and 3 bases from J, the junction kept 5 bases outside the gene matches. The CDR3 reads CASSEQGASYEQYF. As DNA, the CDR3 is TGTGCCAGTAGTGAACAGGGGGCTAGCTACGAGCAGTACTTC.

The rearrangement uses TRBV19 and TRBJ2-2; no firm D call. Germline CDR1 LNHDA, CDR2 SQIVND (reference sequence). The CDR3 length is 12 residues. Trimming removed 5 bases at V and 6 bases at J, with 7 bases between. The CDR3 region has the DNA TGTGCCAGTAGTTCGAAGCCCGGGGAGCTGTTTTTT. This translates into CASSSKPGELFF.

This clone was observed a few times. This chain links TRBV30 with TRBJ1-4; weak D call: TRBD1 (5 bases). The germline V gene has CDR1 GTSNPN and CDR2 SVGIG (reference sequence). V gave up 0 bases and J gave up 3 bases, with 11 bases separating them. This CDR3 comprises 15 residues. CDR3 nucleotide sequence: TGTGCCTGGAGTGTATCGGGGGTGGCTAATGAAAAACTGTTTTTT. Residues: CAWSVSGVANEKLFF. Supplemented by reference TRBV30 and TRBJ1-4, the full variable domain reads SQTIHQWPATLVQPVGSPLSLECTVEGTSNPNLYWYRQAAGRGLQLLFYSVGIGQISSEVPQNLSASRPQDRQFILSSKKLLLSDSGFYLCAWSVSGVANEKLFFGSGTQLSVL.

The rearrangement links TRBV19 to TRBJ1-2; D may be TRBD1 (5 bases). The germline CDR1 and CDR2 sequences are LNHDA and SQIVND (reference sequence). CDR3 size: 14 residues. V dropped 7 bases and J dropped 2 bases, with 14 bases sitting between them. CDR3 amino acids: CASTVGHPNYGYTF. CDR3 sequence (DNA): TGTGCCAGTACGGTAGGACATCCGAACTATGGCTACACCTTC.